This T cell receptor (beta chain) was recorded in a study of spatial heterogeneity in lung cancer. One entry per CDR3 protein results from TCRdb running MiXCR on the 5' RACE reads. Seen here are some 44,000 distinct CDR3 sequences, roughly an eighth observed once, and the top ten hold 55% to 60%. Time point given: sample taken at primary tumor resection. Germline assignment: CDR1 MDHEN and CDR2 SYDVKM. The CDR3 contains 12 residues. V trimming: 5 bases; J trimming: 12 bases; junction bases outside the gene matches: 7. This clonotype has a count of ten or more. The chain links TRBV28 to TRBJ2-4; TRBD2 aligns across 7 bases. Sequenced here: PBMCs, sampled at surgery. The receptor comes from a male donor with early-stage non-small cell lung cancer. CDR3 protein: CASSHPSGDQYF. CDR3 DNA: TGTGCCAGCAGTCACCCTAGCGGCGATCAGTACTTC. Together with reference TRBV28 and TRBJ2-4, the CDR3 gives the full variable domain: DVKVTQSSRYLVKRTGEKVFLECVQDMDHENMFWYRQDPGLGLRLIYFSYDVKMKEKGDIPEGYSVSREKKERFSLILESASTNQTSMYLCASSHPSGDQYFGAGTRLSVL.